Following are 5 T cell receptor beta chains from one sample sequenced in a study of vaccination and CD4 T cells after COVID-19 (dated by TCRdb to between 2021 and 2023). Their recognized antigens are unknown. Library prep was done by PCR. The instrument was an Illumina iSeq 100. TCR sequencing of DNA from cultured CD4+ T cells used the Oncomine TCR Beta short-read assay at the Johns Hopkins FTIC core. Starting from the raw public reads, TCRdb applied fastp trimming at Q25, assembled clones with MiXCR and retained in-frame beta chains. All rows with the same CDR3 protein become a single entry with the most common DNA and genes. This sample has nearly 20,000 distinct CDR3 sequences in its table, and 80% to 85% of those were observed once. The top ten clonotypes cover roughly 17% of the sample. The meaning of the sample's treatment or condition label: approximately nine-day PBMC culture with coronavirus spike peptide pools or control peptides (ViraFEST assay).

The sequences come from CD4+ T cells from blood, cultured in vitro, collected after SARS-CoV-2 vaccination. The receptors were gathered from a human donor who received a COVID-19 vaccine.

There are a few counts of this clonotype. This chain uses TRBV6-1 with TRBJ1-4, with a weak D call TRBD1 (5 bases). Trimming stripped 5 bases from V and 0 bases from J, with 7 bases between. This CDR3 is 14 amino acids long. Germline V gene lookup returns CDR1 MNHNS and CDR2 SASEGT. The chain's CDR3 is CASSPTATNEKLFF. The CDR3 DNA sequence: TGTGCCAGCAGTCCGACAGCAACTAATGAAAAACTGTTTTTT.

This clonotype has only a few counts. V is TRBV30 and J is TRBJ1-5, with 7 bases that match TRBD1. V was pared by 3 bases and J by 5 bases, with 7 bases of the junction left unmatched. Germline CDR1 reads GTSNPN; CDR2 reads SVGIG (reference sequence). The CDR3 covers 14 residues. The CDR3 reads CAWRSDRPDQPQHF. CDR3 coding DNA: TGTGCCTGGAGGTCGGACAGGCCCGATCAGCCCCAGCATTTT. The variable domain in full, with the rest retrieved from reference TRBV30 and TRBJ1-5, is SQTIHQWPATLVQPVGSPLSLECTVEGTSNPNLYWYRQAAGRGLQLLFYSVGIGQISSEVPQNLSASRPQDRQFILSSKKLLLSDSGFYLCAWRSDRPDQPQHFGDGTRLSIL.

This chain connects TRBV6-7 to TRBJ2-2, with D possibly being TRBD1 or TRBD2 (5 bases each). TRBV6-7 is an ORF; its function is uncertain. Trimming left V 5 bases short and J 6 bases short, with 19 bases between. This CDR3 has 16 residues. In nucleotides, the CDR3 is TGTGCCAGCAGTCACCACAGGACTCTCTTCCCCGGGGAGCTGTTTTTT. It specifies CASSHHRTLFPGELFF.

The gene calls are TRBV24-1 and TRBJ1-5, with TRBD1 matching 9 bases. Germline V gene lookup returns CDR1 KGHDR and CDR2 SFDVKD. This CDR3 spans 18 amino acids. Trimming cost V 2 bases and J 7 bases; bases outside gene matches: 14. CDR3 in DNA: TGTGCCACCAGTGATTCCCCGAGACAGGGGGTGGAGAGGCAGCCCCAGCATTTT. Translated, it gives CATSDSPRQGVERQPQHF.

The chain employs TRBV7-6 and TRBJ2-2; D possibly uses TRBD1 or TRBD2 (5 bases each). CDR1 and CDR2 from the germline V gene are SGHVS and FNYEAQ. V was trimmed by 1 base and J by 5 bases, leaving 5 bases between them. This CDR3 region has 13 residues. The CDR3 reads CASSLGGTGELFF. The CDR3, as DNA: TGTGCCAGCAGCTTAGGGGGGACCGGGGAGCTGTTTTTT.